The 5 T cell receptor beta chains below were found in one sample sequenced in a study of regulatory T cells in long-lasting Graves disease. Libraries of TCR beta came from iRepertoire HTBI primers plus Arm-PCR of CDR3 regions. From the multiplex PCR reads, TCRdb called clonotypes with MiXCR, one entry per CDR3 protein. The table lists fewer than 650,000 distinct CDR3 sequences, around 17% of them singletons, with roughly 18% in the top ten. Regarding time point: newly diagnosed GD, antithyroid drugs for less than 3 months. The TCR library used RNA extracted from PBMCs. These data also formed part of another study, on T cells in Graves' hyperthyroidism and ophthalmopathy.

Specimen: peripheral blood mononuclear cells (PBMCs), collected at new diagnosis, from a patient treated with antithyroid drugs. These receptors were taken from a woman younger than 45 with Graves disease.

There are many counts of this clonotype. V usage is TRBV24-1 and J usage is TRBJ1-2, with TRBD1 identical over 8 bases. CDR1 and CDR2 (germline): KGHDR, SFDVKD. The CDR3 spans 14 residues. Unmatched junction bases numbered 4, after V lost 6 bases and J lost 2 bases. The chain's CDR3 is CATSPGGANYGYTF. The CDR3 DNA follows: TGTGCCACCAGTCCAGGGGGCGCGAACTATGGCTACACCTTC.

Many counts were recorded for this clonotype. The genes are TRBV27 and TRBJ1-2, with D perhaps TRBD1 (5 bases). Germline CDR1 and CDR2: MNHEY and SMNVEV (reference sequence). V gave up 0 bases and J gave up 8 bases, with 19 bases separating them. The CDR3 has 16 amino acids. In nucleotides, the CDR3 is TGTGCCAGCAGTTTATCGATATCCGGAGGGGCAGGGGGCTACACCTTC. Amino acids: CASSLSISGGAGGYTF.

V is TRBV27 and J is TRBJ1-2; TRBD1 matches at 9 bases. This CDR3 contains 15 residues. Trimming took 6 bases from V and 5 from J; bases not matched to a gene: 10. Looked up from germline, CDR1 is MNHEY and CDR2 is SMNVEV (reference sequence). This chain's CDR3 is CASRPNPGTGYGYTF. CDR3 sequence (DNA): TGTGCCAGCAGACCGAACCCCGGGACAGGGTATGGCTACACCTTC.

This chain links TRBV7-3 with TRBJ1-6; D is possibly TRBD1 (6 bases). Germline V gives CDR1 SGHTA, CDR2 FQGTGA. The CDR3 is 15 amino acids. The V gene lost 1 base and the J gene lost 7 bases, with 11 bases spanning the gap. CDR3 amino acids: CASSLIAGANSPLHF. The CDR3 nucleotides read TGTGCCAGCAGCTTAATCGCAGGGGCCAATTCACCCCTCCACTTT.

This clonotype turned up a few times. The V and J genes are TRBV20-1 and TRBJ2-7, with D tentatively TRBD2 (6 bases). Germline V CDR1 and CDR2: DFQATT, SNEGSKA (reference sequence). The V end lost 6 bases, the J end lost 0 bases, and 21 bases lay between the germline ends. The CDR3 is 16 residues long. The CDR3 DNA reads as TGCAGTGCAGGGAGTCGGCTAGCGACGAGCTCCTACGAGCAGTACTTC. This codes for CSAGSRLATSSYEQYF.